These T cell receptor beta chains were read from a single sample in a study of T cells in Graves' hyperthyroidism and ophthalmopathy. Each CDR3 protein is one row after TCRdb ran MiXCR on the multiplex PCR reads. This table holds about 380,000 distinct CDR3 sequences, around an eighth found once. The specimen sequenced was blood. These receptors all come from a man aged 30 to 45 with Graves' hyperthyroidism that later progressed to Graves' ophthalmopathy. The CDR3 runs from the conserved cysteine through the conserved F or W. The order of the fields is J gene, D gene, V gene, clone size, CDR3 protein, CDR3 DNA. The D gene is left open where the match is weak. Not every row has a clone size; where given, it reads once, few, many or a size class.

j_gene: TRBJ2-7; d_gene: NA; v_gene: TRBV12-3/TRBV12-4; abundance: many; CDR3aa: CASNLGGPGYEQYF; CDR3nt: TGTGCCAGCAATTTAGGGGGGCCAGGCTACGAGCAGTACTTC
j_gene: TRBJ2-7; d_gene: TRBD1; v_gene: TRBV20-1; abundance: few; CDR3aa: CSARRDRGSSEQYF; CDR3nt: TGCAGTGCTAGAAGAGACAGGGGTTCGTCCGAGCAGTACTTC
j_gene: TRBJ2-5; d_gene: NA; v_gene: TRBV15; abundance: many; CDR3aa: CATSDIEETQYF; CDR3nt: TGTGCCACCTCGGACATTGAAGAGACCCAGTACTTC
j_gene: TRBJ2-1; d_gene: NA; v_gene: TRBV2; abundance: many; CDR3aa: CASRGRDNEQFF; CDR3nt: TGTGCCAGCAGAGGGAGAGACAATGAGCAGTTCTTC
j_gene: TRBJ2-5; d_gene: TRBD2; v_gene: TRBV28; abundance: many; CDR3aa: CASSASGGAGETQYF; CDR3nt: TGTGCCAGCAGTGCTAGCGGGGGGGCCGGAGAGACCCAGTACTTC
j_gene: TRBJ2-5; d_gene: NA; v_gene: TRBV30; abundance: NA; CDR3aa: CAWSVISETQYF; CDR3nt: TGTGCCTGGAGTGTAATCTCTGAGACCCAGTACTTC
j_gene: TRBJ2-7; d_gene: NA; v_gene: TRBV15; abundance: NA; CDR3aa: CAASRDPSSSYEQYF; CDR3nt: TGTGCCGCCAGCAGAGATCCATCTAGCTCCTACGAGCAGTACTTC
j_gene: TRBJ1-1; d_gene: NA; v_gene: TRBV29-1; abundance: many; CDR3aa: CSVVPGRSTEAFF; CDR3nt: TGCAGCGTTGTGCCAGGGAGGTCCACTGAAGCTTTCTTT
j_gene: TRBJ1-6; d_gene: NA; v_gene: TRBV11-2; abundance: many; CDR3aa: CASSAFVGSYSPLHF; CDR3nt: TGTGCCAGCAGTGCTTTTGTGGGATCTTATTCACCCCTCCACTTT
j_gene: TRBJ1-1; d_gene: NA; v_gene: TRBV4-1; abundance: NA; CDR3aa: CASSPAGTENTEAFF; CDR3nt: TGCGCCAGCAGCCCCGCGGGGACGGAGAACACTGAAGCTTTCTTT
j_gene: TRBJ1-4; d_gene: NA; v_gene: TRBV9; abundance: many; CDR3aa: CASSVEGRSNEKLFF; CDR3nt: TGTGCCAGCAGCGTAGAAGGGAGGTCCAATGAAAAACTGTTTTTT
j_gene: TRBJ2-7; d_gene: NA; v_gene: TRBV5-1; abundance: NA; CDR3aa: CASSSRRLPSYEQYF; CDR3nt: TGCGCCAGCAGCTCCCGCAGGCTGCCCTCCTACGAGCAGTACTTC
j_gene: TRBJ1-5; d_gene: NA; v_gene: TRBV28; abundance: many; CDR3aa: CASSSPDRLDQPQHF; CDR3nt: TGTGCCAGCAGTTCCCCCGACAGGCTCGATCAGCCCCAGCATTTT
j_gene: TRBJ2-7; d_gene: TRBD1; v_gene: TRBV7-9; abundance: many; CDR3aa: CASKGQTYEQYF; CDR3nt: TGTGCCAGTAAGGGACAGACCTACGAGCAGTACTTC
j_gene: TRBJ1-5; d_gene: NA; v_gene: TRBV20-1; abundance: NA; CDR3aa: CSGRGGGSNQPQHF; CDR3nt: TGCAGTGGCCGTGGGGGGGGCAGCAATCAGCCCCAGCATTTT
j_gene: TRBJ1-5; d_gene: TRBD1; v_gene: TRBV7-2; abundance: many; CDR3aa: CASSRQGWSNQPQHF; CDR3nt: TGTGCCAGCAGCAGACAGGGGTGGAGCAATCAGCCCCAGCATTTT
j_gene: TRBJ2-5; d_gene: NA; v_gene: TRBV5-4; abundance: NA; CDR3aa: CASSPADQETQYF; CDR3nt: TGTGCCAGCAGTCCAGCGGACCAAGAGACCCAGTACTTC
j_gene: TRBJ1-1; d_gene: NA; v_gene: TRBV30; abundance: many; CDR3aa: CAWSPRLMVTFF; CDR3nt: TGTGCCTGGAGTCCAAGGCTCATGGTGACTTTCTTT
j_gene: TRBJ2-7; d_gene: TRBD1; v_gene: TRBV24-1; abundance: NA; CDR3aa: CATSDDRTGSSYEQYF; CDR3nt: TGTGCCACCAGTGACGACCGGACAGGGAGCTCCTACGAGCAGTACTTC
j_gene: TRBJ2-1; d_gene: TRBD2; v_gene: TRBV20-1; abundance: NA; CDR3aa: CSAHGTSGVDNEQFF; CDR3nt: TGCAGTGCTCACGGGACTAGCGGGGTTGACAATGAGCAGTTCTTC
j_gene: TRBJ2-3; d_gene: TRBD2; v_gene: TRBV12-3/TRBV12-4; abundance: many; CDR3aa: CASSSGSGGSTDTQYF; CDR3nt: TGTGCCAGCAGTTCGGGTAGCGGGGGGAGCACAGATACGCAGTATTTT
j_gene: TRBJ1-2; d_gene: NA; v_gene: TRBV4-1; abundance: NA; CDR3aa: CASSQGDRRDGYTF; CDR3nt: TGCGCCAGCAGCCAGGGAGACAGGCGCGATGGCTACACCTTC
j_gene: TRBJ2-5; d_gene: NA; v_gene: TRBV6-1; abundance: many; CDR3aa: CASTHGHQETQYF; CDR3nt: TGTGCCAGCACCCACGGGCACCAAGAGACCCAGTACTTC
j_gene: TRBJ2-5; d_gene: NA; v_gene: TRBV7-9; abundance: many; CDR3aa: CASSPSPGETQYF; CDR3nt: TGTGCCAGCAGCCCTTCTCCGGGGGAGACCCAGTACTTC
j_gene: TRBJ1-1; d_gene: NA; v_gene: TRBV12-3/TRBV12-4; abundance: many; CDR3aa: CTSSAPGGDTEAFF; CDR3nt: TGTACCAGCAGTGCGCCGGGGGGGGACACTGAAGCTTTCTTT
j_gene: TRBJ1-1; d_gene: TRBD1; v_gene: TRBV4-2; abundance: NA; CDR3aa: CASSHTGGFEAFF; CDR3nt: TGTGCCAGCAGCCATACAGGGGGGTTTGAAGCTTTCTTT
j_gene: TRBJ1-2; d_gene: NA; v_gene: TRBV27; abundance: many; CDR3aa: CASTPVQGSYGYTF; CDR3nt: TGTGCCAGCACCCCAGTCCAGGGTAGCTATGGCTACACCTTC
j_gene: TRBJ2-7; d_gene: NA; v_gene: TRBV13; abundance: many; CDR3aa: CASSLTGTHSYEQYF; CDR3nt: TGTGCCAGCAGCTTAACCGGGACACATTCCTACGAGCAGTACTTC
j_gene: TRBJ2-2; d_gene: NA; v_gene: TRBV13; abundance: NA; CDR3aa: CASSLMVDGRSGELFF; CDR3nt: TGTGCCAGCAGCTTAATGGTGGATGGGAGATCCGGGGAGCTGTTTTTT
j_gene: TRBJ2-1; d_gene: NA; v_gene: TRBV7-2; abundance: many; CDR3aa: CASSPGVLRYNEQFF; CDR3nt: TGTGCCAGCAGCCCCGGGGTCCTCCGTTACAATGAGCAGTTCTTC
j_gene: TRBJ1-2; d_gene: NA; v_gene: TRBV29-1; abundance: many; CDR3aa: CSVECQAGCTF; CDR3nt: TGCAGCGTTGAATGCCAGGCAGGGTGCACCTTC
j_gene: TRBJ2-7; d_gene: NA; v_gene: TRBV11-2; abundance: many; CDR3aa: CASSLTRPRVPLFYEQYF; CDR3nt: TGTGCCAGCAGCCTAACTAGGCCTCGAGTCCCCCTTTTCTACGAGCAGTACTTC
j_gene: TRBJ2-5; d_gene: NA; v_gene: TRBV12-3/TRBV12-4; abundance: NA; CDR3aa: CASTKSDQYQETQYF; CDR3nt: TGTGCCAGCACTAAATCTGACCAGTACCAAGAGACCCAGTACTTC
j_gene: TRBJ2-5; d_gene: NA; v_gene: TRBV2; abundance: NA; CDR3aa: CASSASRAGETQYF; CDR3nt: TGTGCCAGCAGTGCTTCCAGGGCGGGGGAGACCCAGTACTTC
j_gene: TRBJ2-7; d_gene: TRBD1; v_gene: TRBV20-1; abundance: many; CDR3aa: CSAAGTGSYEQYF; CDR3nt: TGCAGTGCCGCCGGGACAGGTTCCTACGAGCAGTACTTC
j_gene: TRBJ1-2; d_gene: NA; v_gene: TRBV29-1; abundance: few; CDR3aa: CSVEGGADYGYTF; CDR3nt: TGCAGCGTTGAAGGGGGCGCTGACTATGGCTACACCTTC
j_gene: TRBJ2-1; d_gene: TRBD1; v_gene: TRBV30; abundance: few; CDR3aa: CARDTGQGYNEQFF; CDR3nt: TGTGCCCGAGACACGGGACAGGGGTACAATGAGCAGTTCTTC
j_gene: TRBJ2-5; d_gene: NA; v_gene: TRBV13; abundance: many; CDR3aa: CASSLGPLGRGTQYF; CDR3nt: TGTGCCAGCAGCTTAGGCCCTCTGGGCCGAGGGACCCAGTACTTC
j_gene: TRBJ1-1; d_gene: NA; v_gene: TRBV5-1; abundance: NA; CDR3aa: CASSDLSGNRAFF; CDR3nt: TGCGCCAGCAGCGATTTATCAGGGAATAGAGCTTTCTTT
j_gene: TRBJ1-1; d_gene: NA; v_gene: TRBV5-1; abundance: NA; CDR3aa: CASSPYPQGEGTEAFF; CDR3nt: TGCGCCAGCAGCCCGTACCCCCAGGGTGAGGGCACTGAAGCTTTCTTT
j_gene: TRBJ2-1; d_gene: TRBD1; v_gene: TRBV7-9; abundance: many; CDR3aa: CASRTTGGGSYNEQFF; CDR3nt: TGTGCCAGCAGGACAACAGGGGGTGGTTCCTACAATGAGCAGTTCTTC
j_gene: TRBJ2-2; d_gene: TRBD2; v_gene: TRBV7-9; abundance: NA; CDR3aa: CASSSGTITTGELFF; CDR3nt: TGTGCCAGCAGCTCTGGGACTATTACTACCGGGGAGCTGTTTTTT
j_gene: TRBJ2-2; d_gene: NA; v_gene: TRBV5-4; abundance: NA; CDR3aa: CASSPGRLSGTGELFF; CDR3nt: TGTGCCAGCAGCCCGGGACGCCTGAGTGGCACCGGGGAGCTGTTTTTT
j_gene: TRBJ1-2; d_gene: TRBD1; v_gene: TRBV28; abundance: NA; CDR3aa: CASSYGGTVYGYTF; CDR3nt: TGTGCCAGCAGTTATGGCGGGACAGTCTATGGCTACACCTTC
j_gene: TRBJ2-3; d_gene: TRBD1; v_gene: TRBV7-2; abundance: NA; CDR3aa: CASSSGTATDTQYF; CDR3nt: TGTGCCAGCAGCTCCGGGACAGCGACGGATACGCAGTATTTT
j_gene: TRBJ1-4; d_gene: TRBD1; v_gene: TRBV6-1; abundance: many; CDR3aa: CASSAGQGANEKLFF; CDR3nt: TGTGCCAGCAGTGCCGGACAGGGGGCGAATGAAAAACTGTTTTTT
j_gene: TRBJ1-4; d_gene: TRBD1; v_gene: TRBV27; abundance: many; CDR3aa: CASSPLHRGPNEKLFF; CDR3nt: TGTGCCAGCAGTCCCCTCCACAGGGGACCTAATGAAAAACTGTTTTTT
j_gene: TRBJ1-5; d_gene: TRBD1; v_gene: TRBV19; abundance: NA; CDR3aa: CASRRSGTGGWQPQHF; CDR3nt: TGTGCCAGTAGGCGCTCCGGGACAGGGGGCTGGCAGCCCCAGCATTTT
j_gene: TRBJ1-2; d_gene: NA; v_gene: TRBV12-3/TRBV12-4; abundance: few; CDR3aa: CASSKRPGLYYGYTF; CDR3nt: TGTGCCAGCAGTAAGAGACCGGGACTGTATTATGGCTACACCTTC
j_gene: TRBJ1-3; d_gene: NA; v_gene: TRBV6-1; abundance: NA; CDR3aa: CASSPGGNTIYF; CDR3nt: TGTGCCAGCAGCCCAGGGGGAAACACCATATATTTT
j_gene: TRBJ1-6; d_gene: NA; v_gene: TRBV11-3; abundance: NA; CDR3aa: CASSTPRAKNSPPHF; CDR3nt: TGTGCCAGCAGCACTCCCAGGGCGAAGAATTCACCCCCCCACTTT
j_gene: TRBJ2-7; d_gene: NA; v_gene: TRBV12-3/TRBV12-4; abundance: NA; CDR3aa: CASSPLLLHEQYF; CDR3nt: TGTGCCAGCAGTCCCTTACTTCTCCACGAGCAGTACTTC